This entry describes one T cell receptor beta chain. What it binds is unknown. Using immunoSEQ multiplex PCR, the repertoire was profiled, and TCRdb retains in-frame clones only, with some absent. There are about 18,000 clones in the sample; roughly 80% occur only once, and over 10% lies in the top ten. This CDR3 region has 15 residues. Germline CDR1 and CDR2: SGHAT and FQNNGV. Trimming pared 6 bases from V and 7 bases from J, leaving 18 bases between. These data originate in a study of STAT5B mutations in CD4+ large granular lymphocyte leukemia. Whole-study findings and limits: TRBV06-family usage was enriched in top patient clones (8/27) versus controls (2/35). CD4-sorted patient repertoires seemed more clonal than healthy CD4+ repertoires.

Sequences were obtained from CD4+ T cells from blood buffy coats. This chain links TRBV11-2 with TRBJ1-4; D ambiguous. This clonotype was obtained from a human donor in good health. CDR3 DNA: TGTGCCAGCAGTCGAGGGCTTGGTAAGGCTGAAAAACTGTTTTTT. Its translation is CASSRGLGKAEKLFF. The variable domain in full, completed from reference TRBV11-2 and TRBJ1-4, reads EAGVAQSPRYKIIEKRQSVAFWCNPISGHATLYWYQQILGQGPKLLIQFQNNGVVDDSQLPKDRFSAERLKGVDSTLKIQPAKLEDSAVYLCASSRGLGKAEKLFFGSGTQLSVL.